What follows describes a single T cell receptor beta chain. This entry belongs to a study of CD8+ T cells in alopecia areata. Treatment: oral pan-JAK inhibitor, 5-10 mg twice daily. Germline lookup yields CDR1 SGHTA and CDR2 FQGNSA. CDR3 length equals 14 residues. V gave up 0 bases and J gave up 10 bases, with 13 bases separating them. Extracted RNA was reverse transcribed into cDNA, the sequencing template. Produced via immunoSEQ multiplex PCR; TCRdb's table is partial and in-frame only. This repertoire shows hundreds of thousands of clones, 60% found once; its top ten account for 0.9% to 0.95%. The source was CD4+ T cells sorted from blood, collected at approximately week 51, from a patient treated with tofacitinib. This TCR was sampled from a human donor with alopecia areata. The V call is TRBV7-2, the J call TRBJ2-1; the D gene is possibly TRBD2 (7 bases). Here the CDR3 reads CASSLAGGPREQFF. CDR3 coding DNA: TGTGCCAGCAGCTTAGCGGGGGGGCCGAGGGAGCAGTTCTTC.